These 14 T cell receptor beta chains came from one sample sequenced in a study of blood T cell repertoires in COVID-19. The protocol was immunoSEQ multiplex PCR, while the TCRdb copy is restricted to in-frame clones and leaves out a portion. The sample has roughly 140,000 clones, around 84% seen once. Sequenced material: peripheral blood. These receptors all come from a woman in her fifties or sixties with COVID-19, enrolled during active disease.

This clone was observed a handful of times. The identical CDR3 is also encoded by other nucleotide sequences in the sample. The V call is TRBV5-1, the J call TRBJ2-1; unclear D gene. CDR3 length equals 15 residues. V was shortened by 0 bases and J by 0 bases, with 7 bases between the two germline ends. In germline, CDR1 is SGHRS, CDR2 YFSETQ. DNA of the CDR3: TGCGCCAGCAGCTTGGATCCGAGCTCCTACAATGAGCAGTTCTTC. This sequence encodes CASSLDPSSYNEQFF.

This clone came up once. For the CDR3, the DNA is TGCGCCAGCAGTCCAGGAGGGCGACCCTCTGGAAACACCATATATTTT. The encoded protein is CASSPGGRPSGNTIYF. The chain couples TRBV10-1 to TRBJ1-3, with D uncertain. Trimming shortened V by 5 bases and J by 0 bases, and 14 bases separated the two germline ends. This CDR3 comprises 16 residues. Germline V lookup: CDR1 WNHNN, CDR2 SYGVQD (reference sequence).

The chain is built from TRBV12-3 or TRBV12-4 and TRBJ1-5, with TRBD1 identical over 9 bases. V shed 5 bases and J 9 bases; nucleotides not matched to a gene: 5. This CDR3 has 13 residues. CDR3 in amino acids: CASSRDRARPQHF. Here the CDR3 DNA reads TGTGCCAGCAGTCGGGACAGGGCAAGGCCCCAGCATTTT.

The V call is TRBV3-1 (or the pseudogene TRBV3-2), the J call TRBJ1-2; perhaps TRBD1 as D (6 bases). Trimming pared 0 bases from V and 3 bases from J, leaving 11 bases between. This CDR3 has 15 amino acids. CDR1 and CDR2 (germline): LGHDT, YNNKEL (reference sequence). The CDR3 loop reads CASSQDGTGYYGYTF. DNA for the CDR3: TGTGCCAGCAGCCAAGATGGCACAGGGTACTATGGCTACACCTTC.

This chain joins TRBV12-5 and TRBJ1-5; tentative D call: TRBD1 (5 bases). The CDR3 extends over 14 amino acids. Trimming took off 6 bases at V and 1 base at J, with 10 bases between the two ends. Germline-derived CDR1 and CDR2 are LGHNT and FRNRAP. The CDR3: CASGGVRSNQPQHF. The CDR3 region has the DNA TGTGCTAGTGGAGGGGTTAGGAGCAATCAGCCCCAGCATTTT. The full variable domain, rest sourced from reference TRBV12-5 and TRBJ1-5, is DARVTQTPRHKVTEMGQEVTMRCQPILGHNTVFWYRQTMMQGLELLAYFRNRAPLDDSGMPKDRFSAEMPDATLATLKIQPSEPRDSAVYFCASGGVRSNQPQHFGDGTRLSIL.

The chain uses TRBV12-3 or TRBV12-4 and TRBJ1-6; 7 bases agree with TRBD1. The CDR3 consists of 13 residues. V shed 5 bases, J shed 9 bases, and the junction held 4 bases outside the gene matches. CDR3 coding DNA: TGTGCCAGCAGTCGACAGGGTACTTCACCCCTCCACTTT. Amino acid sequence: CASSRQGTSPLHF.

The CDR3 sequence: CASSRTDDSDAFF. As DNA, the CDR3 is TGTGCCAGCAGCCGAACCGACGACAGTGATGCTTTCTTT. The chain employs TRBV5-5 and TRBJ1-1; D might be TRBD1 (5 bases). This CDR3 is 13 amino acids long. Germline assignment: CDR1 SGHKS and CDR2 YYEKEE (reference sequence). V lost 4 bases and J lost 11, with 18 bases in between.

This clone was detected a few times. The chain has TRBV29-1 and TRBJ1-2; 7 bases line up with TRBD1. The CDR3 totals 12 residues. J was trimmed by 7 bases and V by 3 bases; bases with no gene match: 5. The germline V gene has CDR1 SQVTM and CDR2 ANQGSEA. CDR3 amino acids: CSVENRGFGYTF. Written as DNA, the CDR3 is TGCAGCGTTGAGAACAGGGGTTTTGGCTACACCTTC.

V and J are TRBV3-1 (or the pseudogene TRBV3-2) and TRBJ2-1; 13 bases map to TRBD2. CDR3 size: 16 residues. V lost 3 bases to trimming and J lost 12 bases; unmatched junction nucleotides: 11. Germline CDR1 reads LGHDT; CDR2 reads YNNKEL (reference sequence). CDR3 region: CASSHPRTSGSVGQFF. In nucleotides, the CDR3 is TGTGCCAGCAGCCACCCCCGGACTAGCGGGAGCGTCGGGCAGTTCTTC.

The V and J genes are TRBV2 and TRBJ1-1; D remains ambiguous. This CDR3 region has 12 residues. The germline V gene has CDR1 SNHLY and CDR2 FYNNEI. V lost 8 bases and J lost 0, with 7 bases in between. For the CDR3, the DNA is TGTGCCAGCCACAAGATGAACACTGAAGCTTTCTTT. Translation: CASHKMNTEAFF.

This chain uses TRBV29-1 with TRBJ2-3; tentative D call: TRBD1 (5 bases). The germline V and J ends were trimmed by 5 bases and 5 bases, with 8 bases remaining between them. The length of the CDR3 is 11 residues. CDR1 and CDR2 (germline): SQVTM, ANQGSEA. Here the CDR3 reads CSVNRGDTQYF. The CDR3 bases are TGCAGCGTTAATAGGGGAGATACGCAGTATTTT.

The rearrangement uses TRBV11-3 and TRBJ2-2; no firm D call. V lost 5 bases and J 1 base, leaving 8 bases between the germline ends. The CDR3 length is 14 residues. From germline, CDR1 is SGHNT and CDR2 YENEEA. The CDR3 here is CASSVNMNTGELFF. The CDR3, as DNA: TGTGCCAGCAGCGTTAATATGAACACCGGGGAGCTGTTTTTT.

This chain uses TRBV5-1 with TRBJ1-4; maybe TRBD1 (6 bases). Germline CDR1 and CDR2: SGHRS and YFSETQ. The V and J ends lost 6 bases and 8 bases respectively, with 14 bases between them. CDR3 length: 13 amino acids. Written as DNA, the CDR3 is TGCGCCAGCACCGGAGGGGGAGGGGAAAAACTGTTTTTT. Its translation is CASTGGGGEKLFF.

The genes are TRBV11-1 and TRBJ1-1; no firm D call. Germline assignment: CDR1 SGHAT and CDR2 FQDESV (reference sequence). The ends were cut back, 3 bases at V and 1 base at J, with 9 bases in the middle. This CDR3 has 14 amino acids. CDR3 loop: CASSFNLANTEAFF. CDR3 coding DNA: TGTGCCAGCAGCTTCAATTTAGCGAACACTGAAGCTTTCTTT. The whole variable domain, remainder taken from reference TRBV11-1 and TRBJ1-1, is EAEVAQSPRYKITEKSQAVAFWCDPISGHATLYWYRQILGQGPELLVQFQDESVVDDSQLPKDRFSAERLKGVDSTLKIQPAELGDSAMYLCASSFNLANTEAFFGQGTRLTVV.